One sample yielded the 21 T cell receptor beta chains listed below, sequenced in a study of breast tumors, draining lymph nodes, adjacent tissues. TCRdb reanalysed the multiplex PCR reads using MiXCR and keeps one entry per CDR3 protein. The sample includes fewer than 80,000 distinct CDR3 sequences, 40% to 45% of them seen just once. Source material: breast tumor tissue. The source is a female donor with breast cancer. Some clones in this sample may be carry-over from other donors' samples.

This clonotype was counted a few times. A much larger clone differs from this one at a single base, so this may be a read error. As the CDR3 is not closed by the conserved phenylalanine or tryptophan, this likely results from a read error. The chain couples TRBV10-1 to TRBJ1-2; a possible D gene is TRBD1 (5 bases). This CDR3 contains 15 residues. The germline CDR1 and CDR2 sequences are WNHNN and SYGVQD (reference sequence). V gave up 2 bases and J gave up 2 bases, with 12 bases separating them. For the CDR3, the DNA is TGCGCCAGCAGTGAGCGACCGGGACGGAACTATGGCTACACCCTC. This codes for CASSERPGRNYGYTL.

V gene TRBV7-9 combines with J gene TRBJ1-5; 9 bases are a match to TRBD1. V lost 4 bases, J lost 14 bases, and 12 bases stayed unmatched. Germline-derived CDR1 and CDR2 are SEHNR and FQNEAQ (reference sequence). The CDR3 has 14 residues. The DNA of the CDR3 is TGTGCCAGCAGCTCCTCCGGGACAGGGAATCTCGAGCATTTT. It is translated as CASSSSGTGNLEHF. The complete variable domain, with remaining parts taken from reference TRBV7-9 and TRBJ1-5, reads DTGVSQNPRHKITKRGQNVTFRCDPISEHNRLYWYRQTLGQGPEFLTYFQNEAQLEKSRLLSDRFSAERPKGSFSTLEIQRTEQGDSAMYLCASSSSGTGNLEHFGDGTRLSIL.

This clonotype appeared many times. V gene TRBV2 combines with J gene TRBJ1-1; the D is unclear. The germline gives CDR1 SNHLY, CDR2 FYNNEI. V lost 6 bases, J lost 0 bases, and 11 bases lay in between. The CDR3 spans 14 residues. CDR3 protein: CASRLREMNTEAFF. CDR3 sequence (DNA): TGTGCCAGCAGGCTTCGAGAGATGAACACTGAAGCTTTCTTT.

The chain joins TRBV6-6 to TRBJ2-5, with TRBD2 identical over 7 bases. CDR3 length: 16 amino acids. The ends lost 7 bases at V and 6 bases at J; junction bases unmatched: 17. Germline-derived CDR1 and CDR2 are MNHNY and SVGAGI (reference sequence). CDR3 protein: CASNPQGGHPVKTQYF. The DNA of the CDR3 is TGTGCCAGCAACCCCCAGGGAGGGCACCCCGTCAAGACCCAGTACTTC.

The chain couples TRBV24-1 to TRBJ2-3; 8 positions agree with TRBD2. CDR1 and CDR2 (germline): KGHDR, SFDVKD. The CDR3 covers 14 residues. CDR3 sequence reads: CARDFGGGADTQYF. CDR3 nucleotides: TGTGCTAGGGACTTCGGGGGGGGTGCAGATACGCAGTATTTT.

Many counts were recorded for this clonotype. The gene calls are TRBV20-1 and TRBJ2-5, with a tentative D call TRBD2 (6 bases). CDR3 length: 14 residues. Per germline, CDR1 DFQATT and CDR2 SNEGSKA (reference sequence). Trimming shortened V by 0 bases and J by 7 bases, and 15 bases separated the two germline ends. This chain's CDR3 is CSARDERTTGTQYF. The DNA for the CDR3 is TGCAGTGCTAGAGATGAGCGGACTACCGGGACCCAGTACTTC.

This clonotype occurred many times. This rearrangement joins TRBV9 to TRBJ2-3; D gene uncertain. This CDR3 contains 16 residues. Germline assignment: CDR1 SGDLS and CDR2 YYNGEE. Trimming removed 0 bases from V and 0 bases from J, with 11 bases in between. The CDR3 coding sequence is TGTGCCAGCAGCGTAGAGGCAGACCCTAGCACAGATACGCAGTATTTT. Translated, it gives CASSVEADPSTDTQYF. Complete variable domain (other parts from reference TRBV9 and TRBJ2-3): DSGVTQTPKHLITATGQRVTLRCSPRSGDLSVYWYQQSLDQGLQFLIQYYNGEERAKGNILERFSAQQFPDLHSELNLSSLELGDSALYFCASSVEADPSTDTQYFGPGTRLTVL.

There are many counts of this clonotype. The CDR3: CASSLVVASGRAVYNEQFF. The CDR3 DNA follows: TGTGCCAGCAGCTTAGTTGTGGCTAGCGGGAGGGCCGTGTACAATGAGCAGTTCTTC. The V gene is TRBV7-9, the J gene TRBJ2-1; 12 bases match TRBD2. V lost 1 base and J lost 4; bases outside the gene matches: 11. CDR1 SEHNR and CDR2 FQNEAQ come from the germline V gene (reference sequence). This CDR3 contains 19 residues.

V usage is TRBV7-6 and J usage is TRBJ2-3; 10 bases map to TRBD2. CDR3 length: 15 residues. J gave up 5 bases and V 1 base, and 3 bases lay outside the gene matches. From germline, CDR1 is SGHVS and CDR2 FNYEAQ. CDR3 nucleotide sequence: TGTGCCAGCAGCTTAGTAGCTAGCGGGGGAGATACGCAGTATTTT. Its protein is CASSLVASGGDTQYF. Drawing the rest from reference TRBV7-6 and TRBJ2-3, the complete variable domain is GAGVSQSPRYKVTKRGQDVALRCDPISGHVSLYWYRQALGQGPEFLTYFNYEAQQDKSGLPNDRFSAERPEGSISTLTIQRTEQRDSAMYRCASSLVASGGDTQYFGPGTRLTVL.

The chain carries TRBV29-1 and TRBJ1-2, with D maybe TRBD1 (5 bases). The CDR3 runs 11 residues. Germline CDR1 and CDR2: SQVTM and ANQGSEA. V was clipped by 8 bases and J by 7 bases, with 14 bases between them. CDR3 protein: CSQGPGTGYTF. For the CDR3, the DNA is TGCAGCCAAGGTCCGGGGACTGGCTACACCTTC. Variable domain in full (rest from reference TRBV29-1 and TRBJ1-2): SAVISQKPSRDICQRGTSLTIQCQVDSQVTMMFWYRQQPGQSLTLIATANQGSEATYESGFVIDKFPISRPNLTFSTLTVSNMSPEDSSIYLCSQGPGTGYTFGSGTRLTVV.

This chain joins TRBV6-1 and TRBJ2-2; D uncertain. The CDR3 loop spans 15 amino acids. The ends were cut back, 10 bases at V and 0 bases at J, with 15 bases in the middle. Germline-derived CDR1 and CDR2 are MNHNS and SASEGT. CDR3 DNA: TGTGCCATGTCCAAGGGCTGTGCGAACACCGGGGAGCTGTTTTTT. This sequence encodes CAMSKGCANTGELFF.

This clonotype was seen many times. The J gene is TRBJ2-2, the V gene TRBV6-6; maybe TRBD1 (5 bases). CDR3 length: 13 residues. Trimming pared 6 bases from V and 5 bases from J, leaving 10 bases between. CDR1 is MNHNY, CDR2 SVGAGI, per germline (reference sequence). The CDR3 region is CASRVRATGELFF. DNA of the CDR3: TGTGCCAGCAGGGTCAGGGCGACCGGGGAGCTGTTTTTT.

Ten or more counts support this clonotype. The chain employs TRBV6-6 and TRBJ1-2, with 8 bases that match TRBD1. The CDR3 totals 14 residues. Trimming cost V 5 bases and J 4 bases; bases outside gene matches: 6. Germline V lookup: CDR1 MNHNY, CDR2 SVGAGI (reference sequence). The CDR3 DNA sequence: TGTGCCAGCAGTCTACAGGGGGAGGGCTATGGCTACACCTTC. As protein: CASSLQGEGYGYTF.

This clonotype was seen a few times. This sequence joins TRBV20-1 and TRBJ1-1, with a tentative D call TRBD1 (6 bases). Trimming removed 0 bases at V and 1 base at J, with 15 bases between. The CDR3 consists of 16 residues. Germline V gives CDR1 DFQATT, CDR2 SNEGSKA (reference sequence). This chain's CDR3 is CSAREGWGAGNTEAFF. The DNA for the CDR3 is TGCAGTGCTAGAGAGGGGTGGGGGGCAGGGAACACTGAAGCTTTCTTT.

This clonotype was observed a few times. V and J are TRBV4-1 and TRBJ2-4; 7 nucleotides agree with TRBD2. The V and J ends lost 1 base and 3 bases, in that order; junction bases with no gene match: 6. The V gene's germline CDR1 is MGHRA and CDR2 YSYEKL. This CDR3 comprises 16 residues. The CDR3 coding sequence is TGCGCCAGCAGCCAAGGGGGAGGGGCGGGCAAAAACATTCAGTACTTC. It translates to CASSQGGGAGKNIQYF.

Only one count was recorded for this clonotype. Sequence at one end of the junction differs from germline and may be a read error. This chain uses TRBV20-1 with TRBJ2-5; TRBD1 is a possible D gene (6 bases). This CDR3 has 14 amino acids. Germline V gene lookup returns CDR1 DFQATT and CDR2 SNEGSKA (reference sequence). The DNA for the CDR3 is TGCAGTGCTATCGGCCAGGGGACCAGAGAGAACCAGTACTTC. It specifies CSAIGQGTRENQYF.

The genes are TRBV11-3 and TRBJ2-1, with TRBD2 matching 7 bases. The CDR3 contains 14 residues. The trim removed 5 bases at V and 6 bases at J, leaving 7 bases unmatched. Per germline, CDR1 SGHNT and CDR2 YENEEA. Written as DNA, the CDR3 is TGTGCCAGCAGCCCAGGGAGGGCCGTCAATGAGCAGTTCTTC. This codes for CASSPGRAVNEQFF.

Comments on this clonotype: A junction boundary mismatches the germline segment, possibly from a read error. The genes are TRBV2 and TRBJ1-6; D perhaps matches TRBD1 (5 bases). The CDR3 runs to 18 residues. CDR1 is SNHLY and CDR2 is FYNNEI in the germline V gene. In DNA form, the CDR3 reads TGTGCCAGCAGTCCCGGACACGGGGGAGCGTTAAGGAATTCGCCCCTCCACTTT. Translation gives CASSPGHGGALRNSPLHF.

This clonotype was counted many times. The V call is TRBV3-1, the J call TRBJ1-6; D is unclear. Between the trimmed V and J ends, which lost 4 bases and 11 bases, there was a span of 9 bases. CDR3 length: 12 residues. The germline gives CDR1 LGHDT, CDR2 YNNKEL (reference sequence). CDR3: CASSPYGAPLHF. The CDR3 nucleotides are TGTGCCAGCAGCCCTTACGGGGCACCCCTCCACTTT.

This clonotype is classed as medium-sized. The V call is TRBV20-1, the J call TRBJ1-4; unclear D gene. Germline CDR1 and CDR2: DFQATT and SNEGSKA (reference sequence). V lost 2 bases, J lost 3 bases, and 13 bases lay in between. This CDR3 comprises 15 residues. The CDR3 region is CSARTPRGANEKLFF. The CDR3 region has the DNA TGCAGTGCTAGAACACCCCGAGGCGCTAATGAAAAACTGTTTTTT.

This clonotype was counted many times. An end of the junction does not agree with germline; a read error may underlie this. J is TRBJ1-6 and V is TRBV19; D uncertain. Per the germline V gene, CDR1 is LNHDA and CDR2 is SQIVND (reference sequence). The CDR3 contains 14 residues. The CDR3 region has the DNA TGTGCCGGTAGTATTCGCGGCCAGAATTCACCCCTCCACTTT. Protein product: CAGSIRGQNSPLHF.